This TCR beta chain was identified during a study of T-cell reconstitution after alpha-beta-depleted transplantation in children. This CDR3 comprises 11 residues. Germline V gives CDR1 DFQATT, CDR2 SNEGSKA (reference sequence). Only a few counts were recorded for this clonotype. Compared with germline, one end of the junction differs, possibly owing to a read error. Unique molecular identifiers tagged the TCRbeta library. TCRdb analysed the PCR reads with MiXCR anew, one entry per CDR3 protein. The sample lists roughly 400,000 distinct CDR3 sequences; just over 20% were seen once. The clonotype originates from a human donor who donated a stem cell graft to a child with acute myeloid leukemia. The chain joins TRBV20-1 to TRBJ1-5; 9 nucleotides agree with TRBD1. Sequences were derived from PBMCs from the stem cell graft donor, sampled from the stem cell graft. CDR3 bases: TGCAGTGCTAGCGATCAGACAGGGGGGAACTTT. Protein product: CSASDQTGGNF.